These 29 T cell receptor beta chains share one sample of origin, sequenced in a study of cytomegalovirus exposure and HLA in healthy donors. A multiplex PCR was run with 60 Vbeta primers and 13 Jbeta primers. Assay used: immunoSEQ multiplex PCR; TCRdb lists only in-frame clones, some missing. Among some 65,000 clones listed, approximately 80% were seen once. Sequencing was done on a sample of PBMCs. The receptors here all came from a girl between 10 and 17 years old in good health and CMV-seropositive.

This sequence joins TRBV6-5 and TRBJ1-5; tentative D call: TRBD1 (6 bases). The V gene lost 0 bases and the J gene lost 7 bases, with 10 bases spanning the gap. Germline values: CDR1 MNHEY, CDR2 SVGAGI. The CDR3 has 14 amino acids. The CDR3: CASSYSKGGQPQHF. The CDR3, as DNA: TGTGCCAGCAGTTACTCGAAGGGGGGGCAGCCCCAGCATTTT.

This rearrangement joins TRBV4-1 to TRBJ1-2, with 9 bases matching TRBD1. The germline CDR1 and CDR2 sequences are MGHRA and YSYEKL. Unmatched junction bases numbered 10, after V lost 6 bases and J lost 8 bases. The CDR3 length is 14 residues. The CDR3 protein is CASRHRDRVSGYTF. CDR3 bases: TGCGCCAGCAGGCATCGGGACAGGGTTTCCGGCTACACCTTC.

The V and J genes are TRBV5-1 and TRBJ1-2; D perhaps matches TRBD1 (6 bases). This CDR3 has 14 amino acids. From germline, CDR1 is SGHRS and CDR2 YFSETQ. Trimming stripped 0 bases from V and 4 bases from J, with 10 bases between. CDR3 sequence reads: CASSLGTATYGYTF. CDR3 coding DNA: TGCGCCAGCAGCTTGGGGACAGCCACCTATGGCTACACCTTC.

This chain links TRBV27 with TRBJ2-7, with D perhaps matching TRBD1 (6 bases). V lost 6 bases, J lost 2 bases, and 17 bases lay in between. This CDR3 has 15 amino acids. Germline V lookup: CDR1 MNHEY, CDR2 SMNVEV (reference sequence). The CDR3 DNA reads as TGTGCCAGCAGCCCGACCCGAGGACAGACCTACGAGCAGTACTTC. It yields the protein CASSPTRGQTYEQYF.

The chain has TRBV14 and TRBJ1-1; possible D gene TRBD1, 5 bases. The CDR3 totals 15 residues. V shed 1 base and J shed 0 bases, with 9 bases lying between them. Germline values: CDR1 SGHDN, CDR2 FVKESK. The CDR3, as DNA: TGTGCCAGCAGCCAAGGTTCCAGGGTGAACACTGAAGCTTTCTTT. Protein: CASSQGSRVNTEAFF. Full variable domain (outside the CDR3, taken from reference TRBV14 and TRBJ1-1): EAGVTQFPSHSVIEKGQTVTLRCDPISGHDNLYWYRRVMGKEIKFLLHFVKESKQDESGMPNNRFLAERTGGTYSTLKVQPAELEDSGVYFCASSQGSRVNTEAFFGQGTRLTVV.

The chain joins TRBV30 to TRBJ1-2; D is unclear. Per germline, CDR1 GTSNPN and CDR2 SVGIG (reference sequence). Trimming stripped 3 bases from V and 1 base from J, with 18 bases between. This CDR3 comprises 16 residues. In DNA, the CDR3 is TGTGCCTGGAGGGAGAGGCTCCTCGCGATTAACTATGGCTACACCTTC. This translates into CAWRERLLAINYGYTF.

This clone has only a few counts. The chain uses TRBV28 and TRBJ2-5; 8 positions match TRBD2. This CDR3 region has 15 residues. Looked up from germline, CDR1 is MDHEN and CDR2 is SYDVKM. With 3 bases clipped from V and 2 bases from J, the junction kept 5 bases outside the gene matches. DNA for the CDR3: TGTGCCAGCAGTTTCCGGGGACTAGGGCAAGAGACCCAGTACTTC. This gives the protein CASSFRGLGQETQYF.

The DNA for the CDR3 is TGTGCCAGCAGTGAGACTAGCGGGGTCAATGAGCAGTTCTTC. Protein: CASSETSGVNEQFF. The V call is TRBV6-1, the J call TRBJ2-1, with 11 bases identical to TRBD2. The CDR3 extends over 14 amino acids. The J segment lost 6 bases and the V segment lost 3 bases, leaving 1 base of the junction unmatched. Germline V gene sequence: CDR1 MNHNS, CDR2 SASEGT.

The chain employs TRBV7-9 and TRBJ2-7; D not resolved. The V gene's germline CDR1 is SEHNR and CDR2 FQNEAQ (reference sequence). The CDR3 has 13 residues. Trimming removed 1 base at V and 7 bases at J, with 11 bases between. The CDR3 coding sequence is TGTGCCAGCAGCTTAGGTCAGGTCCGAGAGCAGTACTTC. As protein: CASSLGQVREQYF.

DNA of the CDR3: TGCAGCGTTGCCCTACGGACAGGGGAAGGTCAGCCCCAGCATTTT. This translates into CSVALRTGEGQPQHF. The V and J genes are TRBV29-1 and TRBJ1-5; 9 bases fit TRBD1. V was clipped by 4 bases and J by 6 bases; unmatched bases: 10. Germline values: CDR1 SQVTM, CDR2 ANQGSEA. The CDR3 spans 15 residues.

The chain links TRBV6-1 to TRBJ2-3; 11 nucleotides align to TRBD2. V gave up 6 bases and J gave up 8 bases; unmatched junction bases: 10. The CDR3 spans 15 residues. Per the germline V gene, CDR1 is MNHNS and CDR2 is SASEGT. The CDR3 DNA follows: TGTGCCAGCAGCGGGACTAGCGGTGGGTCCGGTACGCAGTATTTT. Encoded protein: CASSGTSGGSGTQYF.

In its sample, this clone ranks as medium-sized. The rearrangement links TRBV4-3 to TRBJ2-6; D is possibly TRBD1 (5 bases). Trimming removed 1 base at V and 0 bases at J, with 10 bases between. Per the germline V gene, CDR1 is LGHNA and CDR2 is YSLEER. The CDR3 loop spans 17 amino acids. As DNA, the CDR3 is TGCGCCAGCAGCCAAGCGGCTGACAGCTCTGGGGCCAACGTCCTGACTTTC. Translation: CASSQAADSSGANVLTF.

J is TRBJ2-7 and V is TRBV11-2, with no clear D. The germline V and J ends were trimmed by 6 bases and 7 bases, with 13 bases remaining between them. CDR3 length: 12 residues. Looked up from germline, CDR1 is SGHAT and CDR2 is FQNNGV. CDR3 amino acids: CASSRLVREQYF. The CDR3, as DNA: TGTGCCAGCAGTCGCCTCGTCAGAGAGCAGTACTTC.

The sample holds a few counts of this clone. The CDR3 sequence is CASSLGTGDYGYTF. The DNA for the CDR3 is TGTGCCAGCAGCTTAGGGACAGGGGACTATGGCTACACCTTC. The rearrangement links TRBV7-9 to TRBJ1-2, with 9 bases that match TRBD1. The CDR3 is 14 residues long. The germline V gene has CDR1 SEHNR and CDR2 FQNEAQ (reference sequence). V trimming: 1 base; J trimming: 3 bases; junction bases outside the gene matches: 0.

The chain combines TRBV6-1 with TRBJ1-5; TRBD1 matches at 10 bases. Germline CDR1 reads MNHNS; CDR2 reads SASEGT. The length of the CDR3 is 15 residues. V lost 9 bases, J lost 6 bases, and 11 bases stayed unmatched. DNA for the CDR3: TGTGCCAGGAAAAGCCGGGACAGGGGCAGTCAGCCCCAGCATTTT. Amino acid sequence: CARKSRDRGSQPQHF.

V usage is TRBV5-4 and J usage is TRBJ1-2; 7 nucleotides match TRBD1. Germline-derived CDR1 and CDR2 are SGHNT and YYREEE (reference sequence). The V and J ends lost 4 bases and 4 bases, in that order; junction bases with no gene match: 7. The CDR3 runs to 14 residues. The CDR3 region is CASSLGQDPYGYTF. CDR3 bases: TGTGCCAGCAGCCTAGGACAGGACCCCTATGGCTACACCTTC.

This chain connects TRBV5-6 to TRBJ1-1, with D unclear. Germline CDR1 is SGHDT and CDR2 is YYEEEE. The CDR3 extends over 13 amino acids. V lost 6 bases and J lost 8, with 17 bases in between. CDR3 protein: CASMEGITGEAFF. The CDR3 bases are TGTGCCAGCATGGAGGGAATCACTGGGGAAGCTTTCTTT.

This clone was detected only a few times. The rearrangement uses TRBV25-1 and TRBJ2-5; 8 nucleotides match TRBD2. The CDR3 loop spans 15 amino acids. Trimming at V came to 4 bases and at J to 4 bases, leaving 8 bases not matched to a gene. Germline CDR1 reads MGHDK; CDR2 reads SYGVNS. CDR3 in DNA: TGTGCCAGCAGTGGGGGGACTGCGGGGGGAGAGACCCAGTACTTC. It translates to CASSGGTAGGETQYF. Full variable domain (remainder filled in from reference TRBV25-1 and TRBJ2-5): EADIYQTPRYLVIGTGKKITLECSQTMGHDKMYWYQQDPGMELHLIHYSYGVNSTEKGDLSSESTVSRIRTEHFPLTLESARPSHTSQYLCASSGGTAGGETQYFGPGTRLLVL.

This rearrangement joins TRBV14 to TRBJ1-4; the D is unclear. Deletions cut 4 bases from V and 4 bases from J, with 22 bases between. Germline CDR1 and CDR2: SGHDN and FVKESK. This CDR3 has 18 amino acids. DNA for the CDR3: TGTGCCAGCAGCCTCAGATCGAAACGAGGCCACGGTAATGAAAAACTGTTTTTT. Translated: CASSLRSKRGHGNEKLFF.

This clone was detected only once. The chain uses TRBV2 and TRBJ2-5; TRBD2 aligns across 7 bases. The CDR3 is 14 amino acids. Germline values: CDR1 SNHLY, CDR2 FYNNEI. With V trimmed by 6 bases and J by 3 bases, 7 bases remained unmatched. Here the CDR3 reads CASRDFGREETQYF. In DNA form, the CDR3 reads TGTGCCAGCAGGGACTTTGGGAGGGAAGAGACCCAGTACTTC.

This chain connects TRBV4-1 to TRBJ1-6, with D perhaps matching TRBD1 (6 bases). V lost 1 base, J lost 9 bases, and 19 bases lay in between. There are 17 residues in the CDR3. Looked up from germline, CDR1 is MGHRA and CDR2 is YSYEKL. The CDR3 loop reads CASSQVQGRQVGSPLHF. The CDR3 region has the DNA TGCGCCAGCAGCCAAGTGCAAGGGAGACAGGTTGGTTCACCCCTCCACTTT.

The J gene is TRBJ1-6, the V gene TRBV6-1, with D maybe TRBD1 (5 bases). Germline V gives CDR1 MNHNS, CDR2 SASEGT. The V gene lost 6 bases and the J gene lost 3 bases, with 12 bases spanning the gap. CDR3 length: 15 amino acids. The chain's CDR3 is CASSPGLSYNSPLHF. Written as DNA, the CDR3 is TGTGCCAGCAGCCCGGGACTGAGCTATAATTCACCCCTCCACTTT.

This clone was counted a few times. The chain's CDR3 is CASSYSPSGEQFF. For the CDR3, the DNA is TGTGCCAGCAGTTACTCACCCTCAGGTGAGCAGTTCTTC. The chain couples TRBV6-6 to TRBJ2-1; D is ambiguous. Looked up from germline, CDR1 is MNHNY and CDR2 is SVGAGI (reference sequence). This CDR3 spans 13 amino acids. Trimming cost V 0 bases and J 9 bases, with 9 bases left between them.

This clone turned up a few times. The chain has TRBV5-6 and TRBJ2-1, with D perhaps matching TRBD2 (5 bases). The germline V gene has CDR1 SGHDT and CDR2 YYEEEE. The V end lost 0 bases, the J end lost 12 bases, and 16 bases lay between the germline ends. The CDR3 loop spans 14 amino acids. In DNA form, the CDR3 reads TGTGCCAGCAGCTTGGTGGAACGGGGAAGTGCGCAGTTCTTC. This codes for CASSLVERGSAQFF.

The chain links TRBV2 to TRBJ1-5; D gene uncertain. Germline CDR1 reads SNHLY; CDR2 reads FYNNEI. Trimming stripped 2 bases from V and 3 bases from J, with 8 bases between. The CDR3 has 14 residues. The CDR3 here is CASSELQDNQPQHF. The CDR3 DNA sequence: TGTGCCAGCAGTGAATTGCAGGACAATCAGCCCCAGCATTTT.

The chain recombines TRBV6-6 with TRBJ1-4, with 9 bases fitting TRBD1. V shed 3 bases, J shed 5 bases, and the junction held 4 bases outside the gene matches. This CDR3 is 15 amino acids long. Germline lookup yields CDR1 MNHNY and CDR2 SVGAGI (reference sequence). CDR3 in amino acids: CASSYTGGSNEKLFF. CDR3 nucleotides: TGTGCCAGCAGTTATACAGGGGGCTCAAATGAAAAACTGTTTTTT.

The V call is TRBV5-6, the J call TRBJ1-5; maybe TRBD1 (6 bases). The CDR3 is 14 amino acids. Germline CDR1 reads SGHDT; CDR2 reads YYEEEE. V lost 6 bases to trimming and J lost 4 bases, with 14 bases between them. DNA of the CDR3: TGTGCCAGCAAGATTCAGGGGCGGAATCAGCCCCAGCATTTT. Its protein is CASKIQGRNQPQHF.

V gene TRBV27 combines with J gene TRBJ2-7; 9 bases agree with TRBD1. Per germline, CDR1 MNHEY and CDR2 SMNVEV (reference sequence). With 5 bases clipped from V and 2 bases from J, the junction kept 4 bases outside the gene matches. The CDR3 covers 14 residues. The CDR3 nucleotides are TGTGCCAGCAGTCCGACAGGGGGGCCCTACGAGCAGTACTTC. The encoded protein is CASSPTGGPYEQYF.

The rearrangement joins TRBV5-1 to TRBJ2-3, with TRBD2 matching over 8 bases. Germline lookup yields CDR1 SGHRS and CDR2 YFSETQ. V was pared by 2 bases and J by 2 bases, with 4 bases of the junction left unmatched. CDR3 length equals 15 residues. The CDR3 coding sequence is TGCGCCAGCAGCTTACGGACTAGCCCCACAGATACGCAGTATTTT. Protein sequence: CASSLRTSPTDTQYF.